The sequence of this T cell receptor beta chain was determined in a study of cytomegalovirus exposure and HLA in healthy donors. Study context: Earlier sequencing of some 170 million T cells yielded roughly 100 million unique TCR beta sequences.

It was with 60 Vbeta and 13 Jbeta primers that the PCR ran. Generated by immunoSEQ multiplex PCR, the TCRdb table keeps only in-frame clones and is missing some. The top ten hold 4.5% to 5.5% of the sample, which has about 150,000 clones, 73% seen once. To note about this clone: The antigen is undetermined.

CDR1 is MGHDK, CDR2 SYGVNS, per germline. The CDR3 loop spans 15 amino acids. V lost 2 bases and J lost 14; bases outside the gene matches: 17. Healthy bone marrow donors formed the donor group. The study, taken as a whole, reports: Earlier analysis looked at TCR beta V segments, and most were productive about 87% or about 30% of the time.

The clonotype comes from a woman aged 18-29 years in good health and CMV-seropositive. The sequencing sample was made of PBMCs. J is TRBJ1-1 and V is TRBV25-1; 7 bases align to TRBD1. This chain's CDR3 is CASSERDSPFSPGFF. As DNA, the CDR3 is TGTGCCAGCAGTGAACGGGACAGCCCCTTTTCCCCTGGCTTCTTT.